This TCR beta chain was observed in a study of blood T cell repertoires in COVID-19. The repertoire was sequenced with immunoSEQ multiplex PCR; TCRdb's copy has only in-frame clones and lacks some. The sample holds 5,500 to 6,000 clones, less than 85% seen once. Sequenced sample: peripheral blood. The receptor comes from a human donor in a cohort sampled during active COVID-19.

In nucleotides, the CDR3 is TGTGCCAGCAGCTTAGGGCCTAGCGGGGCGGGAAACATTCAGTACTTC. The encoded protein is CASSLGPSGAGNIQYF. The chain employs TRBV7-2 and TRBJ2-4, with 9 bases identical to TRBD2. Germline CDR1 and CDR2: SGHTA and FQGNSA. J lost 6 bases, V lost 1 base, and 7 bases had no gene match. CDR3 size: 16 residues. The whole variable domain, remainder taken from reference TRBV7-2 and TRBJ2-4, is GAGVSQSPSNKVTEKGKDVELRCDPISGHTALYWYRQSLGQGLEFLIYFQGNSAPDKSGLPSDRFSAERTGGSVSTLTIQRTQQEDSAVYLCASSLGPSGAGNIQYFGAGTRLSVL.